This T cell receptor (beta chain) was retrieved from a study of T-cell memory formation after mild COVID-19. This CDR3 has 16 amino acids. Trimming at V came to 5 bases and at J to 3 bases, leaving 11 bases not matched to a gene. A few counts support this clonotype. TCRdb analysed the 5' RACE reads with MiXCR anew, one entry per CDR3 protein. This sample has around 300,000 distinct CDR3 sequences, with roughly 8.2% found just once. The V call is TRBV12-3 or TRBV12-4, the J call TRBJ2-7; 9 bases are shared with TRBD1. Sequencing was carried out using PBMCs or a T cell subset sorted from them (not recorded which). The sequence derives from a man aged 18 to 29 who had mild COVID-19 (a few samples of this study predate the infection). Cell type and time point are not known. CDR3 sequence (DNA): TGTGCCAGCAGTCCAGCCGGGACAGGGTTTCTCTACGAGCAGTACTTC. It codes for CASSPAGTGFLYEQYF.